This T cell receptor beta chain was captured by sequencing in a study of blood T cell repertoires in COVID-19 (dated by TCRdb to the early 2020s). Regarding the research as a whole: Collaborator samples came from the United States, Italy and Spain and covered acute and convalescent phases of COVID-19. The prospective study material was composed of cDNA or gDNA derived from T cells, B-cell-depleted T cells, or PBMCs. Deeply sampled blood TCRbeta repertoires from subjects exposed to, actively infected with, or recovered from COVID-19 were included in the dataset. The repertoires were released in a freely available public database intended as a resource for research on the immune response to SARS-CoV-2. Samples came from the ongoing ImmuneRACE study (first 160 participants) plus 1,254 subjects from 6 global collaborators. The sample metadata nearly always contained a de-identified subject ID, COVID-19 status, age in years and sex. Where available, HLA class I and class II types were obtained from metadata supplied by the sample provider rather than from assay-based typing.

TCRbeta CDR3 regions were amplified from genomic DNA by means of the immunoSEQ Assay, a bias-controlled multiplex PCR. As for the authors' bioinformatics: The number of nucleated cells in each sample was estimated by amplification of reference gene primers within the assay. To quantify the absolute abundance of each unique TCRbeta CDR3 rearrangement, sequence reads were collapsed and filtered. Productive Simpson clonality was computed per sample as the square root of Simpson's diversity index over productive rearrangements. What TCRdb holds here is the immuneACCESS table cut down to in-frame rearrangements. Part of the clones is not present; checked against another copy, under half of the missing clones reflect an unresolved V gene, and the others are unexplained. The DNA was the basis for D and trimming; V, J and clone size are from that table. The sample table records about 210,000 clones; 84% of these occur just once. Of the sample, 9.5% to 10% is held by the ten largest clones.

Of note for this clone: Its antigen remains undetermined. No much larger clone exists at a distance of one base, and base qualities are not known.

Each collaborating institution followed its own protocols to collect whole blood in K2EDTA tubes. For TCRbeta analysis, collaborator samples were shipped as frozen whole blood, as isolated PBMCs, or as DNA extracted from either sample type. The study at large found these results: Clinical and demographic metadata were provided uncurated, with the amount varying by source and participant.

The source is a man in his fifties or sixties with active or convalescent COVID-19. What was sequenced was peripheral blood.

The nucleotides are TGCGCCAGCAGCCAGGGACTTCCGGGACAGGGTGGTTACGAGCAGTACTTC. Its protein reads: CASSQGLPGQGGYEQYF. The chain joins TRBV4-1 to TRBJ2-7, with 9 junctional bases fitting TRBD1. CDR1 is given as MGHRA and CDR2 as YSYEKL, both from the germline V gene. The CDR3 measures 17 amino acids from cysteine to phenylalanine. Solely the CDR3 DNA is kept, with 51 bases framed from the first base. Ends trimmed: V by 3 bases, J by 4 bases; bases unmatched to a gene: 13.